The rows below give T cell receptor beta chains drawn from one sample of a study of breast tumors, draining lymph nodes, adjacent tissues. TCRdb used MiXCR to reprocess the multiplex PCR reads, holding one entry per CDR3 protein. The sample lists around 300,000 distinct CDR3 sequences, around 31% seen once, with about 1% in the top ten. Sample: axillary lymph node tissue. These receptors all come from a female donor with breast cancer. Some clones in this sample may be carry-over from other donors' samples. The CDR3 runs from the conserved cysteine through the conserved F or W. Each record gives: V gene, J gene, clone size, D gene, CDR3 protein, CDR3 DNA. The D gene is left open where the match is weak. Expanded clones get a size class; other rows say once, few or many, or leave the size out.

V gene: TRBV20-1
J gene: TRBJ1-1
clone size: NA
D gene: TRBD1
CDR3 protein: CSARVTGGSTEAFF
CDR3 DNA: TGCAGTGCTAGAGTGACAGGGGGGAGCACTGAAGCTTTCTTT

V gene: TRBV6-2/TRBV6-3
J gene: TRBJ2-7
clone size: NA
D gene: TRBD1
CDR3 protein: CASRPGTGTYEQYF
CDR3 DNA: TGTGCCAGCAGACCCGGGACAGGGACCTACGAGCAGTACTTC

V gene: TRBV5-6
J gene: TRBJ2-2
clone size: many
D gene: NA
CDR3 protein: CASSRDHGELFF
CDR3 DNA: TGTGCCAGCAGTCGGGACCACGGGGAGCTGTTTTTT

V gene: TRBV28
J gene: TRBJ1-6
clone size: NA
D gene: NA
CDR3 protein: CASSLGQPIAYNSPLHF
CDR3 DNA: TGTGCCAGCAGTTTGGGACAACCCATCGCCTATAATTCACCCCTCCACTTT

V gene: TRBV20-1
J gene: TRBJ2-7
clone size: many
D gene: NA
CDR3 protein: CSAREIPLYEQYF
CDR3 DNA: TGCAGTGCTCGGGAGATCCCCCTCTACGAGCAGTACTTC

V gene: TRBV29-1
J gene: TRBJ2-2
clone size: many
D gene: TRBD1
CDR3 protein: CSASDRGWTGELFF
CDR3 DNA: TGCAGCGCCTCGGACAGGGGGTGGACCGGGGAGCTGTTTTTT

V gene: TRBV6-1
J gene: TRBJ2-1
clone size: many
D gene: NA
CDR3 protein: CASRLNNEQFF
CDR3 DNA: TGTGCCAGCCGGCTCAACAATGAGCAGTTCTTC

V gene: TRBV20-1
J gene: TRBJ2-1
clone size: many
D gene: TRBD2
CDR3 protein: CSATGTSYGEQFF
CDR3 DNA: TGCAGTGCTACAGGGACTAGTTATGGTGAGCAGTTCTTC

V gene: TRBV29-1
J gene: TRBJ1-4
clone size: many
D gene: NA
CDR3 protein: CSVAVTGTTNEKLFF
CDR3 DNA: TGCAGCGTCGCCGTGACAGGCACAACTAATGAAAAACTGTTTTTT

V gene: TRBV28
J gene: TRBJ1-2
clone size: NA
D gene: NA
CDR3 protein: CATPRIAGRGDYGYTF
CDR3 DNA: TGTGCCACCCCCCGGATTGCGGGAAGAGGTGACTATGGCTACACCTTC

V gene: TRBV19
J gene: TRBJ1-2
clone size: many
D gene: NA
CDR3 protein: CASNRRAQENYGYTF
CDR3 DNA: TGTGCCAGTAATCGGCGAGCCCAGGAAAACTATGGCTACACCTTC

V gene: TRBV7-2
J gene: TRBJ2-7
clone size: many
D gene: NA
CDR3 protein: CASSQGGGRTYEQYF
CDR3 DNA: TGTGCCAGCAGCCAAGGGGGGGGACGGACCTACGAGCAGTACTTC

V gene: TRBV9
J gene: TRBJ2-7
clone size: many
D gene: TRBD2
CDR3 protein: CASSVASGNYEQYF
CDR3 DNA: TGTGCCAGCAGCGTCGCTAGCGGAAACTACGAGCAGTACTTC

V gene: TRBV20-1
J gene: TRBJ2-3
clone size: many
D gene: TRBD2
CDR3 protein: CGRPGLTSTDTQYF
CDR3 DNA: TGCGGAAGGCCGGGACTAACCAGCACAGATACGCAGTATTTT

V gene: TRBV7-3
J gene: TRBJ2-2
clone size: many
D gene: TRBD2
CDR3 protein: CASSLIGGLAFPGELFF
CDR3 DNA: TGTGCCAGCAGCTTAATCGGAGGACTAGCATTCCCCGGGGAGCTGTTTTTT

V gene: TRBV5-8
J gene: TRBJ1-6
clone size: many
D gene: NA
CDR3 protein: CASSLGRESPLHF
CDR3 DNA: TGTGCCAGCAGCCTTGGACGAGAATCACCCCTCCACTTT

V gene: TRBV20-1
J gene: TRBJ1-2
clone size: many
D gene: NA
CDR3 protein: CSATGQSYGYTF
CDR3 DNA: TGCAGTGCCACGGGGCAGAGCTATGGCTACACCTTC

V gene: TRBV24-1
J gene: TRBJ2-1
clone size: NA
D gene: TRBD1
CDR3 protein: CATSDRSGGNEQFF
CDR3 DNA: TGTGCCACCAGTGATCGTTCAGGGGGTAATGAGCAGTTCTTC

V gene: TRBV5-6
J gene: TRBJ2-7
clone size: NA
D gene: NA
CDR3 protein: CASSSLRAGTYEQYF
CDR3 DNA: TGTGCCAGCAGCTCCCTCCGAGCTGGAACCTACGAGCAGTACTTC

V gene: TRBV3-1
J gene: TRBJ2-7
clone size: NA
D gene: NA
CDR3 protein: CASDSHTSLNYEQYF
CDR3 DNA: TGTGCCAGCGACAGCCATACTAGCTTAAACTACGAGCAGTACTTC

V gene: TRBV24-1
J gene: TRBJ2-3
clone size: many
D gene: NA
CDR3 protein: CATSDSRTGTQGGDTQYF
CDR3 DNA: TGTGCCACCAGTGATTCGCGAACCGGGACCCAGGGCGGAGATACGCAGTATTTT

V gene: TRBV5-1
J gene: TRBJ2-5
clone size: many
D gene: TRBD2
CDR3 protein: CASSSSTSGRGGQETQYF
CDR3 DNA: TGCGCCAGCAGCTCCTCGACTAGCGGGAGGGGGGGTCAAGAGACCCAGTACTTC

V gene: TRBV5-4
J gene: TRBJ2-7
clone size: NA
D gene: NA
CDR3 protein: CASSPRDTAYEQYF
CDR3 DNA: TGTGCCAGCAGCCCCAGGGACACGGCGTACGAGCAGTACTTC

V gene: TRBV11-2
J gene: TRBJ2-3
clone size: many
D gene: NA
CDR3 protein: CASSWGQVLQDTQYF
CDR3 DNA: TGTGCCAGCAGCTGGGGTCAAGTTCTGCAAGATACGCAGTATTTT

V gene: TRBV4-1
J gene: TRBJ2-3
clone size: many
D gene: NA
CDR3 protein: CASSRGTGPTDTQYF
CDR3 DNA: TGCGCCAGCAGCCGGGGAACGGGCCCCACAGATACGCAGTATTTT

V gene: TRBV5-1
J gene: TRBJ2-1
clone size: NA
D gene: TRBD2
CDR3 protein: CARKRDSYNEQFF
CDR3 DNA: TGCGCCAGAAAGCGGGACTCCTACAATGAGCAGTTCTTC

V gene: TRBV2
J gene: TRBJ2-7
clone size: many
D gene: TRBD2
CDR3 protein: CASSLGTSGYSEQYF
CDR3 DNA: TGTGCCAGCAGTCTCGGGACTAGCGGCTACTCCGAGCAGTACTTC

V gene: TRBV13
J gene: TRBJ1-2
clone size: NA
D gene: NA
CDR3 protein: CASSAQGYGYTF
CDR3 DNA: TGTGCCAGCAGCGCGCAGGGCTATGGCTACACCTTC

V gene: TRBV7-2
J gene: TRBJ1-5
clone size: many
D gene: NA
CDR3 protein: CASSLYQNQPQHF
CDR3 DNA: TGTGCCAGCAGCTTATATCAGAATCAGCCCCAGCATTTT

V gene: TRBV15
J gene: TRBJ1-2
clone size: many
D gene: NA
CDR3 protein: CATSRRGARVNGYTF
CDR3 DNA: TGTGCCACCAGCAGAAGGGGAGCCAGGGTGAATGGCTACACCTTC

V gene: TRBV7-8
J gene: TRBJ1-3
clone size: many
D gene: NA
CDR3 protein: CASSLGLQISGNTIYF
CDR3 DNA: TGTGCCAGCAGCTTAGGTCTGCAAATCTCTGGAAACACCATATATTTT

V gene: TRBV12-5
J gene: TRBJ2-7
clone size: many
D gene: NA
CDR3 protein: CASGSGEQYF
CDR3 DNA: TGTGCTAGTGGTTCGGGTGAGCAGTACTTC

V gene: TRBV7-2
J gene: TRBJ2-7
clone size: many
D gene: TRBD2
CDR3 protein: CASSPGLVYEQYF
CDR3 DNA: TGTGCCAGCAGCCCGGGACTAGTCTACGAGCAGTACTTC

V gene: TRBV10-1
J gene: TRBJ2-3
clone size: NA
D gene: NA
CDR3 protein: CASSEGTPNTQYF
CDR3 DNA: TGCGCCAGCAGTGAGGGAACTCCAAATACGCAGTATTTT

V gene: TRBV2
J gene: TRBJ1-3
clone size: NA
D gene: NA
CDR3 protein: CASSDPVRLGNTIYF
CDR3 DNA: TGTGCCAGCAGTGACCCCGTTCGTCTCGGGAACACCATATATTTT

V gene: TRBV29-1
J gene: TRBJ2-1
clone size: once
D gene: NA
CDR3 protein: CSLGPSEGNEQFF
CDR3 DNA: TGCAGCTTAGGGCCTAGCGAGGGCAATGAGCAGTTCTTC

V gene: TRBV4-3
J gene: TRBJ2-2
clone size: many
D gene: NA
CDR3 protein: CASSQDRGTGELFF
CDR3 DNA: TGCGCCAGCAGCCAAGATCGGGGTACCGGGGAGCTGTTTTTT